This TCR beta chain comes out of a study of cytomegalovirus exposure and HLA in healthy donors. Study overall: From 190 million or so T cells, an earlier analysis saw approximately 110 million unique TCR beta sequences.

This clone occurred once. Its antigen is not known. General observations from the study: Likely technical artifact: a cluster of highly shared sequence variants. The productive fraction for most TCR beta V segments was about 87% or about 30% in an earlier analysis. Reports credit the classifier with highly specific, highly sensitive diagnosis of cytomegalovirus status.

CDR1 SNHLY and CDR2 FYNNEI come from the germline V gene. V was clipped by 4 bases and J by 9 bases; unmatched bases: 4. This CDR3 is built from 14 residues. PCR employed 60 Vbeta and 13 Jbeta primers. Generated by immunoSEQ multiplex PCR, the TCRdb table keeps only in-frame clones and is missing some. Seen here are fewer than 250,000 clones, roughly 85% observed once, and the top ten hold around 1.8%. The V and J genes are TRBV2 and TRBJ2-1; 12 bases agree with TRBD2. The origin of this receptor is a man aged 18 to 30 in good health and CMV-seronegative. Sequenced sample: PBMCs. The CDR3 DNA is TGTGCCAGCAGTGTCCTAGCGGGGGGGGTTGAGCAGTTCTTC. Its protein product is CASSVLAGGVEQFF. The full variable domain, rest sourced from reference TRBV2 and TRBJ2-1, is EPEVTQTPSHQVTQMGQEVILRCVPISNHLYFYWYRQILGQKVEFLVSFYNNEISEKSEIFDDQFSVERPDGSNFTLKIRSTKLEDSAMYFCASSVLAGGVEQFFGPGTRLTVL.